Sequencing of this T cell receptor beta chain was carried out in a study of glioma-infiltrating T cells. Findings and limits, study-wide: Tissue-blood divergence was below expectation in non-neoplastic patients, above in gliomas. CDR3 overlap between tissue and blood was very small.

This clonotype came up many times. The antigen is undetermined. The iRepertoire nested amplicon-rescue multiplex PCR amplified TCR alpha and beta CDR3s from RNA. Tissue mRNA or PBMC total RNA, roughly 85-450 ng, went into one-step reverse transcription and amplification. TCRdb itself ran the multiplex PCR reads through MiXCR, one entry per CDR3 protein. This table holds about 99,000 distinct CDR3 sequences, around 28% found once. Germline V gene data show CDR1 as MNHEY and CDR2 as SMNVEV (reference sequence). The CDR3 consists of 17 residues. J gave up 5 bases and V 0 bases, and 8 bases lay outside the gene matches.

This sequence originates from a human donor with low-grade glioma or glioblastoma, undergoing nonglioma brain surgery, or in good health (not recorded which). Specimen: glioma tissue, nonneoplastic brain tissue, or PBMCs (not recorded which). This sequence joins TRBV27 and TRBJ2-1, with 9 positions matching TRBD1. As DNA, the CDR3 is TGTGCCAGCAGTTTATCCTTAGGGGACAGGGTCAACAATGAGCAGTTCTTC. Its translation: CASSLSLGDRVNNEQFF.